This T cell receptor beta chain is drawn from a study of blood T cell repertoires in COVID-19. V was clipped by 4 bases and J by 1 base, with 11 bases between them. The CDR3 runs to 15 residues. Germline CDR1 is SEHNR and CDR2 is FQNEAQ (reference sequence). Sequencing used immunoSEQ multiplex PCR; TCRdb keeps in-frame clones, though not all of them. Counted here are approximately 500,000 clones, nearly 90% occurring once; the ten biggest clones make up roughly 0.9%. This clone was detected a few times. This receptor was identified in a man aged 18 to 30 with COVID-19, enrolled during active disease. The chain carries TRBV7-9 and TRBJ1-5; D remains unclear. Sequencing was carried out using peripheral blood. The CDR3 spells CASSSSGESNQPQHF. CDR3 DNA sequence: TGTGCCAGCAGCTCTAGTGGGGAGAGCAATCAGCCCCAGCATTTT. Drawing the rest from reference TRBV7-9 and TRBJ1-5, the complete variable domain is DTGVSQNPRHKITKRGQNVTFRCDPISEHNRLYWYRQTLGQGPEFLTYFQNEAQLEKSRLLSDRFSAERPKGSFSTLEIQRTEQGDSAMYLCASSSSGESNQPQHFGDGTRLSIL.